This T cell receptor (beta chain) was recovered during a study of blood T cell repertoires in COVID-19. TCRdb's copy holds only in-frame clones and misses some; the assay was immunoSEQ multiplex PCR. The sample has 100,000 to 150,000 clones, around 83% seen once. The CDR3 runs 14 residues. Germline trimming cut 6 bases from V and 8 bases from J; bases unmatched to any gene: 7. Germline loops: CDR1 WSHSY, CDR2 SAAADI. Sequencing was performed on peripheral blood. This clonotype originated in a woman aged 80 or older with COVID-19, enrolled during active disease. The chain joins TRBV10-2 to TRBJ2-3; 11 bases agree with TRBD2. CDR3: CASSFSGRASTQYF. The CDR3 region has the DNA TGCGCCAGCAGCTTTAGCGGGAGGGCCAGTACGCAGTATTTT.